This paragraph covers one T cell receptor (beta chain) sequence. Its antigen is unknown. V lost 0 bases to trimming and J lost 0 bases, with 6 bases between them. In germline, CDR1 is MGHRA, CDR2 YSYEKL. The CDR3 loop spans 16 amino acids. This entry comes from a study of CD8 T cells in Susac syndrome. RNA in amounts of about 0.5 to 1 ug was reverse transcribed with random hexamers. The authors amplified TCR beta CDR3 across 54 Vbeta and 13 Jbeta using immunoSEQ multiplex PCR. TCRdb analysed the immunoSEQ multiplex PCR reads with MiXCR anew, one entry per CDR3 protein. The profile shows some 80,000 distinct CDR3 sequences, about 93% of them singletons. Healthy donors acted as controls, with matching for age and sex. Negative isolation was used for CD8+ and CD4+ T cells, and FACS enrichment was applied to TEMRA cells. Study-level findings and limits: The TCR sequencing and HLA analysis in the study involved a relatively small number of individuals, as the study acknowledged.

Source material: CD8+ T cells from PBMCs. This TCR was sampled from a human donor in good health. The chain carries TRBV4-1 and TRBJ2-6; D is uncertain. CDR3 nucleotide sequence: TGCGCCAGCAGCCAAGAGGCGAGCTCTGGGGCCAACGTCCTGACTTTC. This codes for CASSQEASSGANVLTF.